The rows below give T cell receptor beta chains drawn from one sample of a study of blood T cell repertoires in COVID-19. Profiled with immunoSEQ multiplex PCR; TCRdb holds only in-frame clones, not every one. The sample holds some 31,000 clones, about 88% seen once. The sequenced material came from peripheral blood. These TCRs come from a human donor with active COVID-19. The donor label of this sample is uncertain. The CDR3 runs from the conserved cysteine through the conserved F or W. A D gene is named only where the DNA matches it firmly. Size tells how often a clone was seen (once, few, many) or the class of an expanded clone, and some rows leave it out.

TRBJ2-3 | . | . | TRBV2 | CASVSQGISTDTQYF | TGTGCCAGCGTGTCACAGGGTATTAGCACAGATACGCAGTATTTT
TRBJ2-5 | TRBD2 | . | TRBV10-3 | CAISESASGGAGLETQYF | TGTGCCATCAGTGAGTCAGCTAGCGGGGGGGCGGGCCTGGAGACCCAGTACTTC
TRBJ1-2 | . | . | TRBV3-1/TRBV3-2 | CASSHLTLNYGYTF | TGTGCCAGCAGCCATTTGACATTAAACTATGGCTACACCTTC
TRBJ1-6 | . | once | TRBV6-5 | CASSREGGYNSPLHF | TGTGCCAGCAGTCGGGAGGGGGGGTATAATTCACCCCTCCACTTT
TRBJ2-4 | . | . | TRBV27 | CASSFRAKNIQYF | TGTGCCAGCAGTTTTAGAGCCAAAAACATTCAGTACTTC
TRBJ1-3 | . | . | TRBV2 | CASRPGGGSGNTIYF | TGTGCCAGCAGACCTGGGGGAGGCTCTGGAAACACCATATATTTT
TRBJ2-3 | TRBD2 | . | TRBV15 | CATSRPSGGPDTQYF | TGTGCCACCAGCAGACCTAGCGGGGGGCCAGATACGCAGTATTTT
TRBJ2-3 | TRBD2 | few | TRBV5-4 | CASSNSGGVRDTQYF | TGTGCCAGCAGCAATAGCGGGGGGGTGCGAGATACGCAGTATTTT
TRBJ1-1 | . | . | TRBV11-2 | CASTLSSPAGTEAFF | TGTGCCAGCACCCTTAGTTCTCCGGCGGGCACTGAAGCTTTCTTT
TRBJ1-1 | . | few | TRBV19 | CASRSMAGNTEAFF | TGTGCCAGTAGATCTATGGCAGGGAATACTGAAGCTTTCTTT
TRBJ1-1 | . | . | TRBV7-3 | CASSLTQGSTEAFF | TGTGCCAGCAGCTTAACGCAGGGGTCCACTGAAGCTTTCTTT
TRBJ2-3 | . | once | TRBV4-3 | CASSRSTWDTQYF | TGCGCCAGCAGCCGGTCTACCTGGGATACGCAGTATTTT
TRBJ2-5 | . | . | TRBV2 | CASKGGETQYF | TGTGCCAGCAAGGGGGGGGAGACCCAGTACTTC
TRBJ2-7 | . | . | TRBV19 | CASSTQTGLGYEQYF | TGTGCCAGTAGTACCCAAACAGGGCTGGGCTACGAGCAGTACTTC
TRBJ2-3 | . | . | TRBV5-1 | CASSRQLITDTQYF | TGCGCCAGCAGCCGACAGCTCATCACAGATACGCAGTATTTT
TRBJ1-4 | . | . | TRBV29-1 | CSVEGTGENEKLFF | TGCAGCGTTGAAGGTACAGGCGAGAATGAAAAACTGTTTTTT
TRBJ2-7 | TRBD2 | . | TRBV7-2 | CASSFSGGVGEQYF | TGTGCCAGCAGCTTTAGCGGGGGGGTAGGGGAGCAGTACTTC
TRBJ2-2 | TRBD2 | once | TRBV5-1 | CASSLDIGGTGELFF | TGCGCCAGCAGCTTGGATATCGGGGGGACCGGGGAGCTGTTTTTT
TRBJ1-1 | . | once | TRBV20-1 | CSASFQGEAFF | TGCAGTGCTAGTTTTCAGGGGGAAGCTTTCTTT
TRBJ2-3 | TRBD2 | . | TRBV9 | CASSVGRASGGMWDTQYF | TGTGCCAGCAGCGTAGGGAGGGCTAGCGGGGGGATGTGGGATACGCAGTATTTT
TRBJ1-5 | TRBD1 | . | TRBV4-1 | CASSQVDRGYSNQPQHF | TGCGCCAGCAGCCAAGTCGACAGGGGGTATAGCAATCAGCCCCAGCATTTT
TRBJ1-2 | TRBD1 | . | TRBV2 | CASSPGQGYGYTF | TGTGCCAGCAGTCCGGGACAGGGTTATGGCTACACCTTC
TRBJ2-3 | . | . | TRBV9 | CASSAGLIPRGDTQYF | TGTGCCAGCAGCGCCGGACTTATCCCTCGCGGAGATACGCAGTATTTT
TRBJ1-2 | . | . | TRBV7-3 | CASSLKVMLGGSGYTF | TGTGCCAGCAGCTTAAAGGTAATGTTGGGAGGGAGCGGCTACACCTTC
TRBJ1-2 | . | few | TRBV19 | CASRQDGYTF | TGTGCCAGTCGACAGGATGGCTACACCTTC
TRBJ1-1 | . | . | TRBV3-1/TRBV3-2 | CASSGQVWNTEAFF | TGTGCCAGCTCTGGTCAGGTCTGGAACACTGAAGCTTTCTTT
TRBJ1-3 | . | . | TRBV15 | CATSRDRGAGNTIYF | TGTGCCACCAGCAGAGATCGGGGGGCTGGAAACACCATATATTTT
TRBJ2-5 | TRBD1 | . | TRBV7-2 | CASSPGQTQETQYF | TGTGCCAGCAGCCCGGGACAGACCCAAGAGACCCAGTACTTC
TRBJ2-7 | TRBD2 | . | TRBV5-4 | CASSLTRLAGGSSYEQYF | TGTGCCAGCAGCTTGACCCGACTAGCGGGGGGGAGCTCCTACGAGCAGTACTTC
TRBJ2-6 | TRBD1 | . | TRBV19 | CAIDPRDRAYSGANVLTF | TGTGCCATTGATCCCCGGGACAGGGCCTACTCTGGGGCCAACGTCCTGACTTTC
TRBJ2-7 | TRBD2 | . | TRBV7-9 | CASTNRAGVSYEQYF | TGTGCCAGCACCAATCGCGCGGGGGTCTCCTACGAGCAGTACTTC
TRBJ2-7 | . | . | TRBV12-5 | CASGLGNRVGEQYF | TGTGCTAGTGGTTTGGGTAACAGGGTCGGAGAGCAGTACTTC
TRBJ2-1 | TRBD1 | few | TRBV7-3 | CASSLRSRDRGHEQFF | TGTGCCAGCAGCTTAAGATCGCGGGACAGGGGCCATGAGCAGTTCTTC
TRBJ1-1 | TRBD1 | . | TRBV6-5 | CASSSGQGKPEAFF | TGTGCCAGCAGTAGCGGACAGGGGAAGCCTGAAGCTTTCTTT
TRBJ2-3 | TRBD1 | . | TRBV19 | CASPDRVQVVDTQYF | TGTGCCAGCCCCGACAGGGTCCAGGTTGTCGATACGCAGTATTTT
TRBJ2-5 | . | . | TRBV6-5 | CASIFARETQYF | TGTGCCAGCATTTTTGCGCGGGAGACCCAGTACTTC
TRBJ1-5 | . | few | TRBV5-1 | CASSLEGGVPQHF | TGCGCCAGCAGCTTGGAAGGCGGTGTCCCCCAGCATTTT
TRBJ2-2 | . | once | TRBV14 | CASSHAITGELFF | TGTGCCAGCAGCCATGCGATTACCGGGGAGCTGTTTTTT
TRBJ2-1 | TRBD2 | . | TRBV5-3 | CARSATSSGGANEQFF | TGTGCCAGAAGCGCCACTTCTAGCGGGGGGGCAAATGAGCAGTTCTTC
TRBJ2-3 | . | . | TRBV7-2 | CASSSEGVSTDTQYF | TGTGCCAGCAGTTCAGAGGGGGTTAGCACAGATACGCAGTATTTT
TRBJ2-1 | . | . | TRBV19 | CASRGLDEQFF | TGTGCCAGTAGGGGACTGGATGAGCAGTTCTTC
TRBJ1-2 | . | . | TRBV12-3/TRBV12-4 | CASSRDWRYYTF | TGTGCCAGCAGTCGAGACTGGCGTTATTACACCTTC